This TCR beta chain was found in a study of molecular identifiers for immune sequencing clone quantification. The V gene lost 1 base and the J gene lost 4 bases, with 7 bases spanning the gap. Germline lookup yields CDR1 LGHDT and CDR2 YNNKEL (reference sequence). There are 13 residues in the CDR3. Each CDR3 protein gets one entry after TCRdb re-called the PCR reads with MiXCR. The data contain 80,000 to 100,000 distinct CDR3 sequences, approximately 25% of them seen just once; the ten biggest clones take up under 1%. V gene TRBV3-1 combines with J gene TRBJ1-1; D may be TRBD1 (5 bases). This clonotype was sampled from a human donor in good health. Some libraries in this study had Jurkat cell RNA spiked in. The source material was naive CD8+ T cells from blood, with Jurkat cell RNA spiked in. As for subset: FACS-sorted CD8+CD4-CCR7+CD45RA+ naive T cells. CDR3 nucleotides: TGTGCCAGCAGCCAAGTCACAGGCACTGAAGCTTTCTTT. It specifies CASSQVTGTEAFF.